What follows are 22 T cell receptor beta chains derived from one specimen sequenced in a study of T cells after yellow fever vaccination. From the 5' RACE reads, TCRdb called clonotypes with MiXCR, one entry per CDR3 protein. This sample has approximately 30,000 distinct CDR3 sequences, with approximately 4% found just once. Sample: CD8+ T cells sorted from PBMCs, taken 5 days after the yellow fever booster vaccination. The receptors here all came from a man aged 25 to 45 who received the YFV17D yellow fever vaccine.

This clonotype was found many times. V gene TRBV5-1 combines with J gene TRBJ1-5; D might be TRBD1 (5 bases). The germline CDR1 and CDR2 sequences are SGHRS and YFSETQ. The CDR3 sequence is 14 residues long. Trimming left V 0 bases short and J 4 bases short, with 8 bases between. CDR3 coding DNA: TGCGCCAGCAGCTTGGTGGGGCTTAATCAGCCCCAGCATTTT. As protein: CASSLVGLNQPQHF.

This clonotype has a count of ten or more. This sequence joins TRBV7-9 and TRBJ2-1; D tentatively fits TRBD1 or TRBD2 (5 bases each). V was trimmed by 5 bases and J by 9 bases, leaving 14 bases between them. CDR1 SEHNR and CDR2 FQNEAQ come from the germline V gene (reference sequence). The CDR3 has 13 residues. CDR3 region: CASSPNFGGEQFF. CDR3 sequence (DNA): TGTGCCAGCAGCCCGAACTTTGGGGGTGAGCAGTTCTTC.

This clonotype was counted ten times or more. The rearrangement joins TRBV7-9 to TRBJ2-3; D is perhaps TRBD2 (5 bases). The CDR3 covers 17 residues. CDR1 is SEHNR and CDR2 is FQNEAQ in the germline V gene (reference sequence). Trimming stripped 1 base from V and 2 bases from J, with 16 bases between. CDR3 sequence reads: CASSLGASRRFTDTQYF. The DNA of the CDR3 is TGTGCCAGCAGCTTAGGGGCTAGCCGGAGGTTCACAGATACGCAGTATTTT.

This clonotype was seen repeatedly, ten times or more. The chain carries TRBV5-6 and TRBJ1-6; maybe TRBD1 (5 bases). This CDR3 region has 15 residues. Looked up from germline, CDR1 is SGHDT and CDR2 is YYEEEE. With 7 bases removed from V and 2 bases from J, the gap between germline ends came to 13 bases. The CDR3 DNA reads TGTGCCAGCGGCTCGGGACGGCCCTATAATTCACCCCTCCACTTT. It is translated as CASGSGRPYNSPLHF.

This clonotype has a count of ten or more. The chain uses TRBV9 and TRBJ2-5; TRBD1 matches 10 bases. CDR1 SGDLS and CDR2 YYNGEE come from the germline V gene. CDR3 size: 15 residues. Unmatched junction bases numbered 4, after V lost 3 bases and J lost 2 bases. CDR3 loop: CASSETGGPQETQYF. CDR3 DNA sequence: TGTGCCAGCAGCGAGACAGGGGGCCCACAAGAGACCCAGTACTTC.

This clonotype has ten or more counts. The V call is TRBV10-3, the J call TRBJ2-7; tentative D call: TRBD1 (5 bases). Germline CDR1 is ENHRY and CDR2 is SYGVKD. The CDR3 sequence is 12 residues long. Deletions cut 5 bases from V and 5 bases from J, with 10 bases between. For the CDR3, the DNA is TGTGCCATCAGTTCCGACAGAAACGAGCAGTACTTC. Encoded protein: CAISSDRNEQYF.

There are many counts of this clonotype. V is TRBV2 and J is TRBJ1-5; TRBD1 matches 8 bases. CDR1 is SNHLY and CDR2 is FYNNEI in the germline V gene. With V trimmed by 10 bases and J by 3 bases, 5 bases remained unmatched. This CDR3 has 13 residues. CDR3 sequence: CAMGQAVNQPQHF. CDR3 bases: TGTGCCATGGGACAGGCCGTCAATCAGCCCCAGCATTTT.

This clonotype was observed many times. The chain has TRBV29-1 and TRBJ2-7; TRBD1 matches 8 bases. The junction had 13 bases not matched to a gene; V was cut back by 6 bases and J by 3 bases. CDR1 SQVTM and CDR2 ANQGSEA come from the germline V gene. The CDR3 has 15 residues. CDR3 region: CSVADGQGPFYEQYF. CDR3 nucleotide sequence: TGCAGCGTAGCCGACGGACAGGGCCCCTTCTACGAGCAGTACTTC.

This clonotype was counted ten times or more. The chain is built from TRBV12-3 or TRBV12-4 and TRBJ2-1; weak D call: TRBD1 (6 bases). Trimming cost V 1 base and J 2 bases, with 15 bases left between them. The CDR3 consists of 17 residues. The CDR3 DNA reads TGTGCCAGCAGTTTAGGACTTGAGGGGGAAACCTACAATGAGCAGTTCTTC. It is translated as CASSLGLEGETYNEQFF.

Many counts were recorded for this clonotype. The V and J genes are TRBV7-9 and TRBJ2-4; a possible D gene is TRBD1 (5 bases). The germline gives CDR1 SEHNR, CDR2 FQNEAQ (reference sequence). Trimming removed 10 bases from V and 0 bases from J, with 10 bases in between. This CDR3 has 13 residues. DNA of the CDR3: TGTGCCACCAGGGTCCTAGCCAAAAACATTCAGTACTTC. Translation: CATRVLAKNIQYF.

The rearrangement joins TRBV11-2 to TRBJ1-2, with TRBD1 matching 7 bases. J lost 8 bases, V lost 5 bases, and 14 bases had no gene match. Germline CDR1 is SGHAT and CDR2 is FQNNGV. The CDR3 sequence is 15 residues long. The CDR3, as DNA: TGTGCCAGCAGCCCCTTCGTGAAGGGGGCACGAGGCTACACCTTC. This encodes CASSPFVKGARGYTF.

This clonotype appeared many times. The chain recombines TRBV7-6 with TRBJ2-2; maybe TRBD2 (6 bases). Deletions cut 5 bases from V and 4 bases from J, with 11 bases between. CDR3 size: 14 residues. Germline-derived CDR1 and CDR2 are SGHVS and FNYEAQ. CDR3: CASSLGAGTGELFF. For the CDR3, the DNA is TGTGCCAGCAGCCTAGGAGCGGGCACCGGGGAGCTGTTTTTT.

On this clonotype: A read error may be the cause here, since a much bigger clone is one base away. The V gene is TRBV12-3 or TRBV12-4, the J gene TRBJ2-3; D tentatively reads TRBD1 or TRBD2 (5 bases each). The CDR3 loop spans 15 amino acids. CDR3 sequence: CASSLGIAPGAAQYF. CDR3 in DNA: TGTGCCAGCAGCTTAGGAATAGCGCCCGGGGCCGCGCAGTATTTT.

This clonotype came up many times. The chain employs TRBV4-2 and TRBJ2-1, with D hard to call. The ends were cut back, 5 bases at V and 3 bases at J, with 14 bases in the middle. This CDR3 spans 15 amino acids. Germline lookup yields CDR1 LGHNA and CDR2 YNFKEQ. This CDR3 is CASSSEAWSYNEQFF. The CDR3 region has the DNA TGTGCCAGCAGCTCTGAAGCCTGGAGCTACAATGAGCAGTTCTTC.

In this sample, this clonotype turned up many times. The V gene is TRBV5-1, the J gene TRBJ2-7; D not resolved. The CDR3 has 14 amino acids. Germline assignment: CDR1 SGHRS and CDR2 YFSETQ. Trimming left V 0 bases short and J 3 bases short, with 10 bases between. The CDR3 nucleotides read TGCGCCAGCAGCTTGGGGCCGGCAAACTACGAGCAGTACTTC. It yields the protein CASSLGPANYEQYF.

This clonotype was seen at least ten times. The V gene is TRBV6-5, the J gene TRBJ1-5; 7 bases agree with TRBD1. The V segment lost 8 bases and the J segment 3 bases; nucleotides outside the gene matches: 7. The CDR3 runs to 14 residues. Germline V gene sequence: CDR1 MNHEY, CDR2 SVGAGI. Written as DNA, the CDR3 is TGTGCCAGCGGGACGACAGGGTCCAATCAGCCCCAGCATTTT. Protein product: CASGTTGSNQPQHF.

This clonotype was seen many times. The rearrangement joins TRBV7-2 to TRBJ2-5, with TRBD1 matching 8 bases. Unmatched junction bases numbered 12, after V lost 5 bases and J lost 4 bases. This CDR3 spans 16 amino acids. The germline V gene encodes CDR1 SGHTA and CDR2 FQGNSA. The CDR3 sequence is CASSPPRQGNRETQYF. CDR3 in DNA: TGTGCCAGCAGCCCGCCCAGACAGGGGAATAGAGAGACCCAGTACTTC.

At least ten counts were recorded for this clonotype. V is TRBV28 and J is TRBJ2-7; perhaps D is TRBD1 or TRBD2 (5 bases each). V shed 7 bases and J shed 9 bases, with 16 bases lying between them. Per germline, CDR1 MDHEN and CDR2 SYDVKM. This CDR3 has 12 amino acids. CDR3: CASTPPRGPQYF. The CDR3 DNA reads TGTGCCAGCACTCCCCCGAGGGGTCCGCAGTACTTC.

This clonotype was observed at least ten times. The CDR3, as DNA: TGTGCCAGCAGTTTGACCCCGGGGCGGGCGGGGAATGAGCAGTTCTTC. Translating gives CASSLTPGRAGNEQFF. The rearrangement links TRBV12-3 or TRBV12-4 to TRBJ2-1, with a weak D call TRBD2 (6 bases). The CDR3 runs 16 residues. Trimming shortened V by 3 bases and J by 7 bases, and 19 bases separated the two germline ends.

This clonotype has more than one count but fewer than ten. This rearrangement joins TRBV7-2 to TRBJ2-5; perhaps TRBD2 as D (6 bases). This CDR3 is built from 15 residues. The V end was cut by 5 bases, the J end by 4 bases, with 17 bases between. Germline CDR1 reads SGHTA; CDR2 reads FQGNSA. This CDR3 reads CASSPVAVAGETQYF. In DNA, the CDR3 is TGTGCCAGCAGCCCAGTAGCGGTTGCGGGAGAGACCCAGTACTTC. The full variable domain, with the rest looked up from reference TRBV7-2 and TRBJ2-5, is GAGVSQSPSNKVTEKGKDVELRCDPISGHTALYWYRQSLGQGLEFLIYFQGNSAPDKSGLPSDRFSAERTGGSVSTLTIQRTQQEDSAVYLCASSPVAVAGETQYFGPGTRLLVL.

The chain employs TRBV2 and TRBJ2-2; D gene uncertain. The CDR3 runs 11 residues. V was shortened by 7 bases and J by 5 bases, with 5 bases between the two germline ends. Germline V gene sequence: CDR1 SNHLY, CDR2 FYNNEI. In nucleotides, the CDR3 is TGTGCCAGCACCACAACCGGGGAGCTGTTTTTT. Translated, it gives CASTTTGELFF.

By its share, this clonotype is medium-sized. This chain connects TRBV20-1 to TRBJ2-1; D ambiguous. V dropped 3 bases and J dropped 0 bases, with 15 bases sitting between them. The CDR3 totals 16 residues. Germline values: CDR1 DFQATT, CDR2 SNEGSKA (reference sequence). DNA for the CDR3: TGCAGTGCTAGCCCCCCACTTCCGCTCTCCTACAATGAGCAGTTCTTC. Translating it yields CSASPPLPLSYNEQFF.